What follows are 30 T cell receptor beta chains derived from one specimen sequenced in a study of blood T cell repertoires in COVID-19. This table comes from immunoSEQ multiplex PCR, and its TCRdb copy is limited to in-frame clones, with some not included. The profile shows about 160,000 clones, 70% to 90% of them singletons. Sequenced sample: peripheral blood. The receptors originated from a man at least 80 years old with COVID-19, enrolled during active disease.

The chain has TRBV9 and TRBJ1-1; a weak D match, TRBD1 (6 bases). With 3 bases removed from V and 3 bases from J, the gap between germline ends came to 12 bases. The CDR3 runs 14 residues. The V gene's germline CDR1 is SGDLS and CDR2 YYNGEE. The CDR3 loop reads CASSAGQWDTEAFF. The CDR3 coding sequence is TGTGCCAGCAGCGCCGGACAGTGGGACACTGAAGCTTTCTTT.

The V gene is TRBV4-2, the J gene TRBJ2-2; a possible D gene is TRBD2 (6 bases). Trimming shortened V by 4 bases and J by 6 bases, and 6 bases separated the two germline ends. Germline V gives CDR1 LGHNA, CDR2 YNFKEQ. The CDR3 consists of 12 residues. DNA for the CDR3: TGTGCCAGCAGCCGGGGGGCCGGGGAGCTGTTTTTT. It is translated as CASSRGAGELFF.

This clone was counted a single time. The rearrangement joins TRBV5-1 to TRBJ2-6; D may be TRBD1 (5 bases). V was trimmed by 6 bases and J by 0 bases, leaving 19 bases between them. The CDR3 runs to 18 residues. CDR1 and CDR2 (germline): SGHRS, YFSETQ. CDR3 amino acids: CASTRLPTELSGANVLTF. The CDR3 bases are TGCGCCAGCACCCGTTTACCGACAGAACTCTCTGGGGCCAACGTCCTGACTTTC.

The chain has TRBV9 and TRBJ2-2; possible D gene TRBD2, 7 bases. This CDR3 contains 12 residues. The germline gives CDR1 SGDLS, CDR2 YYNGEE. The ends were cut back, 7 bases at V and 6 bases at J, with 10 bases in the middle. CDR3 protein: CASGGAAGELFF. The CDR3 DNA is TGTGCCAGCGGGGGGGCCGCCGGGGAGCTGTTTTTT.

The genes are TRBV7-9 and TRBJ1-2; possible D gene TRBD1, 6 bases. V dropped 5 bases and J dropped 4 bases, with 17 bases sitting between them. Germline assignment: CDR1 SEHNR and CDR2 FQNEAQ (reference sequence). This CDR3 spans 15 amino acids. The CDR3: CASSPTTGLLYGYTF. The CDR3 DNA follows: TGTGCCAGCAGCCCCACGACAGGACTCCTCTATGGCTACACCTTC.

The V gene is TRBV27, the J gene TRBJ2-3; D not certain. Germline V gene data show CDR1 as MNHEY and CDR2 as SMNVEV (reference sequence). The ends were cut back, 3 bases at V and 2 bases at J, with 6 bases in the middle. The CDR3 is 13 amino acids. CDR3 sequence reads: CASSFYTTDTQYF. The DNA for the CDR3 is TGTGCCAGCAGTTTTTACACCACAGATACGCAGTATTTT.

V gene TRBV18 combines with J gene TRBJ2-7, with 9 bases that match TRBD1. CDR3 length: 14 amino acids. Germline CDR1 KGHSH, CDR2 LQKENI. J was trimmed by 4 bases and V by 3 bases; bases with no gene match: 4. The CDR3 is CASSPGQGSYEQYF. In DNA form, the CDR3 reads TGTGCCAGCTCACCGGGACAGGGATCATACGAGCAGTACTTC.

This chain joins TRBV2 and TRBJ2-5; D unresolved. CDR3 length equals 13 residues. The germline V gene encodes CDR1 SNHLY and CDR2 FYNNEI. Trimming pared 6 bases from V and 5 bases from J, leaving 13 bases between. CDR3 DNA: TGTGCCAGCAGGGGTAGATGGCGGGAGACCCAGTACTTC. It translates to CASRGRWRETQYF.

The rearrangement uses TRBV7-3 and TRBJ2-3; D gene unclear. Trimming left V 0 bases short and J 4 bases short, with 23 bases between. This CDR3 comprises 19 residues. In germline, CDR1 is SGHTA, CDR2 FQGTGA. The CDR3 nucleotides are TGTGCCAGCAGCTTAACGCCTAGTGTAATGGTCCCCCTTGCAGATACGCAGTATTTT. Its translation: CASSLTPSVMVPLADTQYF.

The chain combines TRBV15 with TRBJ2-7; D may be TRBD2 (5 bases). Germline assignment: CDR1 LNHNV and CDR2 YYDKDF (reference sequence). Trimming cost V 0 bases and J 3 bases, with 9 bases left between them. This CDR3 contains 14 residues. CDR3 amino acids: CATSRDPGNYEQYF. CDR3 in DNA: TGTGCCACCAGCAGAGACCCGGGAAACTACGAGCAGTACTTC. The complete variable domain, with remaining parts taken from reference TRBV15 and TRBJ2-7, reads DAMVIQNPRYQVTQFGKPVTLSCSQTLNHNVMYWYQQKSSQAPKLLFHYYDKDFNNEADTPDNFQSRRPNTSFCFLDIRSPGLGDTAMYLCATSRDPGNYEQYFGPGTRLTVT.

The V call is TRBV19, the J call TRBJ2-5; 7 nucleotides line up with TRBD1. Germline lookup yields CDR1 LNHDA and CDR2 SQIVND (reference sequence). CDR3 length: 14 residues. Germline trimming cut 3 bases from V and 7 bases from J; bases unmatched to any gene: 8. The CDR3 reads CASSMTGRSVTQYF. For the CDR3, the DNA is TGTGCCAGTAGTATGACAGGGCGTTCGGTGACCCAGTACTTC.

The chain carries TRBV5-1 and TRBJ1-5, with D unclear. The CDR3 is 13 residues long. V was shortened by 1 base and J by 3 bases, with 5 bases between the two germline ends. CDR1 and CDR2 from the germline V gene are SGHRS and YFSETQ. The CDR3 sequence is CASSLTYNQPQHF. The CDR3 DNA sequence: TGCGCCAGCAGCTTGACCTACAATCAGCCCCAGCATTTT.

In nucleotides, the CDR3 is TGTGCCAGCTTAGACGGCAGGGCGAATTCACCCCTCCACTTT. This sequence encodes CASLDGRANSPLHF. The rearrangement links TRBV18 to TRBJ1-6; D perhaps matches TRBD1 (5 bases). The CDR3 extends over 14 amino acids. V lost 7 bases and J lost 7, with 14 bases in between. In germline, CDR1 is KGHSH, CDR2 LQKENI.

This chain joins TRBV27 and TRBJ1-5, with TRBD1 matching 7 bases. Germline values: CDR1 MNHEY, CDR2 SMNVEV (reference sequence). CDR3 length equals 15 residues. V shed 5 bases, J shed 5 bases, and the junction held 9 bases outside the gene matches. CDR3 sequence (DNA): TGTGCCAGCAGTCCCGGGACAGTTCAGGATCAGCCCCAGCATTTT. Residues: CASSPGTVQDQPQHF.

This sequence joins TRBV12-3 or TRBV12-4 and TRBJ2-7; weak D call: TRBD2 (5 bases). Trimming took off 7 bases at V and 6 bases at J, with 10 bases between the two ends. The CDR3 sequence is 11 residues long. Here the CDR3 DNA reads TGTGCCAGCAACTTTGAGGGCGAGCAGTACTTC. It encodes CASNFEGEQYF.

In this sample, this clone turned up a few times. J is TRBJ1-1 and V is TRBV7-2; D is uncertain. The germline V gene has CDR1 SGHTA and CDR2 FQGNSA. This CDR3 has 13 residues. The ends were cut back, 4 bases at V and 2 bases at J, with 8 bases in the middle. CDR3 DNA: TGTGCCAGCAGCTGGGCCCATAACACTGAAGCTTTCTTT. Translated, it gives CASSWAHNTEAFF.

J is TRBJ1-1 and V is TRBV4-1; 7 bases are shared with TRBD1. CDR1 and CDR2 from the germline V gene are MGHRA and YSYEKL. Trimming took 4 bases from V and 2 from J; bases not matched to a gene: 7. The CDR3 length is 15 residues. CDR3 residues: CASSLPGGINTEAFF. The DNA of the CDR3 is TGCGCCAGCAGCCTTCCAGGGGGTATCAACACTGAAGCTTTCTTT.

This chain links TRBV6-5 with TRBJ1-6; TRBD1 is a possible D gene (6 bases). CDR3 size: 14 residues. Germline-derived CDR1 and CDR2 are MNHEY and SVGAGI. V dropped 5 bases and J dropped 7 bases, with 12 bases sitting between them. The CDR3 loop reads CASSNPGQNSPLHF. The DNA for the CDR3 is TGTGCCAGCAGTAACCCGGGACAAAATTCACCCCTCCACTTT.

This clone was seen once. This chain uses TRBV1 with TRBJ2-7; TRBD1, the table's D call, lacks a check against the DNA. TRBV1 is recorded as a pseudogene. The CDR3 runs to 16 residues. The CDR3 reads CTSSQDRAGCSYEQYF. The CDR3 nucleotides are TGCACCAGCAGCCAAGATAGGGCAGGGTGCTCCTACGAGCAGTACTTC.

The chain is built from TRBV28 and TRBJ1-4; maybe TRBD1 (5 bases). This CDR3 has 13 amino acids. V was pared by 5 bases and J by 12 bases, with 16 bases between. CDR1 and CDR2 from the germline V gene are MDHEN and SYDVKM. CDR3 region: CASSPPGVGQLFF. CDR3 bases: TGTGCCAGCAGTCCTCCGGGTGTGGGGCAACTGTTTTTT.

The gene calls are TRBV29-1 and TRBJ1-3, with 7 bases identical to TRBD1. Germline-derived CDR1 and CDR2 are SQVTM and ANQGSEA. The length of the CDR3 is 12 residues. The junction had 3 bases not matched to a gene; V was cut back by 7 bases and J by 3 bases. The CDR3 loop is CSAGTDGNTIYF. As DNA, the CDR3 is TGCAGCGCCGGGACAGATGGAAACACCATATATTTT.

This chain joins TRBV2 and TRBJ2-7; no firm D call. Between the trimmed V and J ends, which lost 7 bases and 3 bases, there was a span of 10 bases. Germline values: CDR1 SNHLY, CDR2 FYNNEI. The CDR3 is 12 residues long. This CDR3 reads CASMGNLYEQYF. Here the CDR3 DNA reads TGTGCCAGCATGGGCAACCTCTACGAGCAGTACTTC.

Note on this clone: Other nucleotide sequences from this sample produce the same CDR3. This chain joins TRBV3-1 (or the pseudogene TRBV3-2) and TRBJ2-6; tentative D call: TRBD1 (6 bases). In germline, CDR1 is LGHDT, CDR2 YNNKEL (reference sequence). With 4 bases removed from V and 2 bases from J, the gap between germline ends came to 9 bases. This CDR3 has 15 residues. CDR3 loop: CASSLQGAGANVLTF. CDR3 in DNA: TGTGCCAGCAGCCTACAGGGTGCTGGGGCCAACGTCCTGACTTTC.

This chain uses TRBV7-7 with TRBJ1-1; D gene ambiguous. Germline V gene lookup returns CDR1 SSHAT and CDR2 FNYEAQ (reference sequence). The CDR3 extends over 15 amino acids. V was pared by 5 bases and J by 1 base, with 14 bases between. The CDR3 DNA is TGTGCCAGCAGCCCCATACGAGCCCAGAACACTGAAGCTTTCTTT. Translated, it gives CASSPIRAQNTEAFF.

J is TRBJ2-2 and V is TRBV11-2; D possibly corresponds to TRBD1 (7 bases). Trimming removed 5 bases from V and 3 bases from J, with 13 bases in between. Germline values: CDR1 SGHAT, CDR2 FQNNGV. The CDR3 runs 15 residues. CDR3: CASSIRGVYTGELFF. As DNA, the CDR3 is TGTGCCAGCAGCATCAGGGGGGTTTACACCGGGGAGCTGTTTTTT.

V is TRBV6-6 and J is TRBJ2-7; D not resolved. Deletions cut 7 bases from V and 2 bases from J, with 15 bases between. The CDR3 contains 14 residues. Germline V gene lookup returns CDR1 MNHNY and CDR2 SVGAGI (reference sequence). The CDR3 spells CASIAPTGTYEQYF. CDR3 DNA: TGTGCCAGCATCGCCCCGACGGGTACCTACGAGCAGTACTTC.

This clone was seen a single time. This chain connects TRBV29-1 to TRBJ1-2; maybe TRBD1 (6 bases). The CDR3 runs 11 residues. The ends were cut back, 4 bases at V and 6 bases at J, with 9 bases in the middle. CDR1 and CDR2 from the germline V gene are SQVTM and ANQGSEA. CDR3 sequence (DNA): TGCAGCGTTGGGGCAGGGGATGGCTACACCTTC. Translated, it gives CSVGAGDGYTF.

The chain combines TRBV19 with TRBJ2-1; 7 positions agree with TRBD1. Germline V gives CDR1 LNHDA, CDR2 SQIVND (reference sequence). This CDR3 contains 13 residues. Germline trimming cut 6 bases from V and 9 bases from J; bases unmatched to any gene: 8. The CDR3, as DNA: TGTGCCAGTAGGCCGGGACAGAGGGGTGAGCAGTTCTTC. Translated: CASRPGQRGEQFF.

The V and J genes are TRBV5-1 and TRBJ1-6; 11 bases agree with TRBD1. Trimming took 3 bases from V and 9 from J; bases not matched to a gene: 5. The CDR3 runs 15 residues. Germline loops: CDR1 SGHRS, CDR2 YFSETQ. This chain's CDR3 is CASSSGQGGSSPLHF. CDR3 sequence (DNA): TGCGCCAGCAGCTCGGGACAGGGGGGGAGTTCACCCCTCCACTTT.

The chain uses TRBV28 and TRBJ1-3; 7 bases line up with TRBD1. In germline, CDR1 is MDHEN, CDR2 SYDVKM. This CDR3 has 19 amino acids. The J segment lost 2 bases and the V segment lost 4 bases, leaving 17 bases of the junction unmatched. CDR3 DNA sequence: TGTGCCAGCAGTTCTACGACAGGGAGAACTGACGTACCTGGAAACACCATATATTTT. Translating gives CASSSTTGRTDVPGNTIYF. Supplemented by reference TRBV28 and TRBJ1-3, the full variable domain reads DVKVTQSSRYLVKRTGEKVFLECVQDMDHENMFWYRQDPGLGLRLIYFSYDVKMKEKGDIPEGYSVSREKKERFSLILESASTNQTSMYLCASSSTTGRTDVPGNTIYFGEGSWLTVV.